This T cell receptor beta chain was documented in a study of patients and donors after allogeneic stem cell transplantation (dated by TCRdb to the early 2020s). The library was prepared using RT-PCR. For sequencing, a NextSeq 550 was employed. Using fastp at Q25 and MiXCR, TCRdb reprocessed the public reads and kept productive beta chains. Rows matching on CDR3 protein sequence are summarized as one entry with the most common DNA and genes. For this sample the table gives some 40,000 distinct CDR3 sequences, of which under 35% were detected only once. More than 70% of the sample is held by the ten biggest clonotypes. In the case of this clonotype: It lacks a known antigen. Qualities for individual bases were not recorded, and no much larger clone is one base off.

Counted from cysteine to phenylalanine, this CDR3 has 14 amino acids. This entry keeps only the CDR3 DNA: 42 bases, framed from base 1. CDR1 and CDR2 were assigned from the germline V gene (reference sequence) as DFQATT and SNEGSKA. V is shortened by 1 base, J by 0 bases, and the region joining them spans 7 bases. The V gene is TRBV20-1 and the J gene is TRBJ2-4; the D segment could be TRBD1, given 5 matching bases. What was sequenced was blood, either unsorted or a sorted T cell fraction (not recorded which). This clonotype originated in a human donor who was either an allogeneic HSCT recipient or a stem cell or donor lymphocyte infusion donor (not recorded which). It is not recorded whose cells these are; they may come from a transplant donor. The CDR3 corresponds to CSARATVAKNIQYF. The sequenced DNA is TGCAGTGCTAGAGCGACAGTAGCCAAAAACATTCAGTACTTC.